This passage covers 16 T cell receptor beta chains from one sample sequenced in a study of T cells in localized non-small cell lung cancer. Only in-frame clones appear in the TCRdb table, and some are missing; sequencing was by immunoSEQ multiplex PCR. The table includes 900 or so clones, approximately 16% detected once. The sequencing here drew on lung tumor tissue, taken before any cancer treatment. All receptors come from a female donor aged 60 or older with stage I squamous cell lung carcinoma.

CDR3 nucleotides: TGTGCCAGCAGTTACTCGATGAGGGGGGGCACAGATACGCAGTATTTT. It specifies CASSYSMRGGTDTQYF. The J gene is TRBJ2-3, the V gene TRBV6-8, with D perhaps assigned TRBD1 or TRBD2 (6 bases each). The V end was cut by 0 bases, the J end by 1 base, with 11 bases between. Germline V gene data show CDR1 as MNHGY and CDR2 as SAAAGT. The CDR3 totals 16 residues.

This clone is large. The rearrangement uses TRBV6-8 and TRBJ2-7; D is perhaps TRBD1 (6 bases). The V gene lost 5 bases and the J gene lost 3 bases, with 17 bases spanning the gap. The CDR3 contains 15 residues. Germline V gives CDR1 MNHGY, CDR2 SAAAGT. DNA for the CDR3: TGTGCCAGCAGTGGACCGGGACACGGGATCTACGAGCAGTACTTC. Translating gives CASSGPGHGIYEQYF.

This clone is termed large. This chain joins TRBV11-3 and TRBJ1-2; D is possibly TRBD1 (6 bases). The ends were cut back, 2 bases at V and 2 bases at J, with 12 bases in the middle. The CDR3 extends over 15 amino acids. CDR1 and CDR2 (germline): SGHNT, YENEEA. DNA for the CDR3: TGTGCCAGCAGCTTACAGGGAGGGACAAACTATGGCTACACCTTC. Encoded protein: CASSLQGGTNYGYTF.

This clone was detected only a few times. The chain employs TRBV11-3 and TRBJ2-7; the D gene is possibly TRBD1 (6 bases). V shed 5 bases and J shed 5 bases, with 19 bases lying between them. The CDR3 contains 15 residues. Germline CDR1 reads SGHNT; CDR2 reads YENEEA. CDR3 protein: CASSKDSLLADEQYF. For the CDR3, the DNA is TGTGCCAGCAGCAAGGACAGCTTACTGGCCGACGAGCAGTACTTC.

Judged by abundance, this clone is medium-sized (0.01 to 0.1%). CDR3 DNA sequence: TGTGCCAGCAGCTTAGATTCGGCAGGAGACAATGAGCAGTTCTTC. It is translated as CASSLDSAGDNEQFF. The chain employs TRBV11-3 and TRBJ2-1; D unresolved. The CDR3 covers 15 residues. V was cut by 0 bases and J by 5 bases, with 11 bases left in between. Germline values: CDR1 SGHNT, CDR2 YENEEA.

This clone was seen once. This rearrangement joins TRBV19 to TRBJ1-2, with a possible D match to TRBD1 (6 bases). Germline-derived CDR1 and CDR2 are LNHDA and SQIVND (reference sequence). V gave up 4 bases and J gave up 3 bases, with 9 bases separating them. This CDR3 region has 13 residues. The CDR3 reads CASSTGQYYGYTF. In DNA, the CDR3 is TGTGCCAGTAGTACGGGACAATACTATGGCTACACCTTC.

This clone qualifies as medium-sized (0.01 to 0.1%). This chain uses TRBV11-3 with TRBJ1-2; D remains ambiguous. This CDR3 comprises 14 residues. Germline assignment: CDR1 SGHNT and CDR2 YENEEA. Trimming removed 1 base at V and 7 bases at J, with 13 bases between. The CDR3 is CASSLVAWLLGYTF. CDR3 coding DNA: TGTGCCAGCAGCTTAGTGGCCTGGTTGCTTGGCTACACCTTC.

The V gene is TRBV15, the J gene TRBJ2-5; TRBD1 might be the D (6 bases). Germline lookup yields CDR1 LNHNV and CDR2 YYDKDF (reference sequence). The CDR3 is made up of 16 amino acids. The V end was cut by 2 bases, the J end by 3 bases, with 16 bases between. The CDR3 loop is CATSRPLFSGEETQYF. The DNA for the CDR3 is TGTGCCACCAGCAGACCCCTGTTCTCAGGGGAAGAGACCCAGTACTTC.

The chain employs TRBV11-3 and TRBJ1-4; no reliable D call. Per germline, CDR1 SGHNT and CDR2 YENEEA. V lost 6 bases and J lost 4, with 12 bases in between. This CDR3 is built from 14 residues. In DNA form, the CDR3 reads TGTGCCAGCAGTTTCCAGAGGAGTAATGAAAAACTGTTTTTT. This codes for CASSFQRSNEKLFF.

This clone has a handful of counts. This chain links TRBV6-4 with TRBJ1-1; 7 bases agree with TRBD1. Germline assignment: CDR1 MRHNA and CDR2 SNTAGT. The CDR3 is made up of 11 amino acids. V lost 5 bases and J lost 10; bases outside the gene matches: 4. The DNA for the CDR3 is TGTGCCAGCAGTACCGGGACAGTAGCTTTCTTT. Translating it yields CASSTGTVAFF.

This clone has more than one count but fewer than ten. This chain uses TRBV9 with TRBJ2-3; the D call may be TRBD1 or TRBD2 (7 bases each). This CDR3 has 16 amino acids. The germline V gene encodes CDR1 SGDLS and CDR2 YYNGEE. V gave up 5 bases and J gave up 0 bases, with 16 bases separating them. CDR3 sequence reads: CASRPAGGGSTDTQYF. The CDR3 DNA is TGTGCCAGCAGACCGGCAGGGGGGGGTAGCACAGATACGCAGTATTTT. Supplemented by reference TRBV9 and TRBJ2-3, the full variable domain reads DSGVTQTPKHLITATGQRVTLRCSPRSGDLSVYWYQQSLDQGLQFLIQYYNGEERAKGNILERFSAQQFPDLHSELNLSSLELGDSALYFCASRPAGGGSTDTQYFGPGTRLTVL.

This clone appeared a few times. CDR3 loop: CAISESHLRGFNEQFF. In DNA, the CDR3 is TGTGCCATCAGTGAGTCGCATCTTCGGGGTTTCAATGAGCAGTTCTTC. V and J are TRBV10-3 and TRBJ2-1; possible D gene TRBD2, 5 bases. The CDR3 runs to 16 residues. V lost 0 bases and J 6 bases, leaving 15 bases between the germline ends. The germline V gene has CDR1 ENHRY and CDR2 SYGVKD.

By frequency in the sample, this clone is medium-sized (0.01 to 0.1%). The chain couples TRBV11-3 to TRBJ2-7, with a weak D call TRBD2 (7 bases). The CDR3 is made up of 15 amino acids. Germline CDR1 reads SGHNT; CDR2 reads YENEEA. V lost 5 bases, J lost 3 bases, and 17 bases lay in between. The CDR3 spells CASSPRGGSHYEQYF. DNA of the CDR3: TGTGCCAGCAGCCCAAGGGGGGGCTCTCACTACGAGCAGTACTTC.

The chain recombines TRBV5-1 with TRBJ2-6; D is unclear. Germline V gene data show CDR1 as SGHRS and CDR2 as YFSETQ. This CDR3 spans 14 amino acids. V lost 0 bases and J 3 bases, leaving 4 bases between the germline ends. The CDR3 DNA is TGCGCCAGCAGCTTGGACAGTGGGGCCAACGTCCTGACTTTC. It translates to CASSLDSGANVLTF.

This chain uses TRBV5-1 with TRBJ2-2; 7 nucleotides line up with TRBD2. V trimming: 7 bases; J trimming: 6 bases; junction bases outside the gene matches: 15. There are 16 residues in the CDR3. CDR1 and CDR2 (germline): SGHRS, YFSETQ. The CDR3 DNA sequence: TGCGCCAGCTGCCGATCTTCGGGGGGTTTGTCCGGGGAGCTGTTTTTT. Its translation is CASCRSSGGLSGELFF.

The table lists this clone with a few counts. The rearrangement uses TRBV6-8 and TRBJ1-1; unclear D gene. This CDR3 has 14 residues. CDR1 is MNHGY and CDR2 is SAAAGT in the germline V gene. V gave up 5 bases and J gave up 4 bases, with 14 bases separating them. CDR3 bases: TGTGCCAGCAGTCGCAGTGGAATGAGCACTGAAGCTTTCTTT. This encodes CASSRSGMSTEAFF.